One sample yielded the 21 T cell receptor beta chains listed below, sequenced in a study of blood T cell repertoires in COVID-19. The protocol was immunoSEQ multiplex PCR, while the TCRdb copy is restricted to in-frame clones and leaves out a portion. The repertoire holds 90,000 or so clones, about 90% seen once, with about 1.8% in the top ten. Sequenced sample: peripheral blood. These TCRs come from a human donor with active COVID-19. The donor label of this sample is uncertain.

The CDR3 sequence is CASSPSLTETHAGELFF. In DNA, the CDR3 is TGTGCCAGCAGCCCCTCTCTGACAGAAACTCACGCCGGGGAGCTGTTTTTT. The V and J genes are TRBV4-2 and TRBJ2-2; perhaps TRBD1 as D (5 bases). Germline V gene lookup returns CDR1 LGHNA and CDR2 YNFKEQ. CDR3 length: 17 amino acids. The V end was cut by 4 bases, the J end by 6 bases, with 21 bases between.

J is TRBJ1-2 and V is TRBV19; perhaps TRBD1 as D (5 bases). This CDR3 has 11 residues. Germline V gene data show CDR1 as LNHDA and CDR2 as SQIVND (reference sequence). V was clipped by 11 bases and J by 0 bases, with 7 bases between them. CDR3 sequence (DNA): TGTGCCTCGACAGCTAACTATGGCTACACCTTC. Protein sequence: CASTANYGYTF.

J is TRBJ2-7 and V is TRBV28; D call uncertain. V gave up 4 bases and J gave up 6 bases, with 10 bases separating them. The CDR3 spans 12 residues. Germline assignment: CDR1 MDHEN and CDR2 SYDVKM. CDR3 sequence (DNA): TGTGCCAGCAGTTCCTATTACAGCGAGCAGTACTTC. Translated, it gives CASSSYYSEQYF.

The V and J genes are TRBV18 and TRBJ2-4; TRBD2 might be the D (7 bases). With 3 bases removed from V and 0 bases from J, the gap between germline ends came to 21 bases. The CDR3 contains 19 residues. Germline-derived CDR1 and CDR2 are KGHSH and LQKENI. CDR3 residues: CASSPVTLGGLLAKNIQYF. CDR3 DNA: TGTGCCAGCTCACCCGTTACTCTCGGGGGGCTCCTAGCCAAAAACATTCAGTACTTC.

The V call is TRBV5-1, the J call TRBJ2-7, with 12 bases matching TRBD1. Trimming removed 2 bases from V and 7 bases from J; junction bases left unmatched: 7. This CDR3 has 15 amino acids. Germline lookup yields CDR1 SGHRS and CDR2 YFSETQ. The chain's CDR3 is CASSFDGTGGEEQYF. The DNA for the CDR3 is TGCGCCAGCAGCTTTGATGGGACAGGGGGCGAAGAGCAGTACTTC. Together with reference TRBV5-1 and TRBJ2-7, the CDR3 gives the full variable domain: KAGVTQTPRYLIKTRGQQVTLSCSPISGHRSVSWYQQTPGQGLQFLFEYFSETQRNKGNFPGRFSGRQFSNSRSEMNVSTLELGDSALYLCASSFDGTGGEEQYFGPGTRLTVT.

This clone was observed a single time. The rearrangement joins TRBV6-2 or TRBV6-3 to TRBJ1-2; D may be TRBD1 (5 bases). Germline-derived CDR1 and CDR2 are MNHEY and SVGEGT. V dropped 2 bases and J dropped 0 bases, with 19 bases sitting between them. This CDR3 is 18 amino acids long. The CDR3 spells CASSYPGLLGSTNYGYTF. The CDR3 DNA follows: TGTGCCAGCAGTTACCCAGGGCTCCTCGGGTCGACTAACTATGGCTACACCTTC.

V is TRBV5-6 and J is TRBJ2-3; D possibly corresponds to TRBD1 (5 bases). The CDR3 spans 12 residues. V was cut by 2 bases and J by 6 bases, with 7 bases left in between. Per the germline V gene, CDR1 is SGHDT and CDR2 is YYEEEE. The chain's CDR3 is CASSLQVDTQYF. CDR3 coding DNA: TGTGCCAGCAGCTTACAGGTCGATACGCAGTATTTT.

The chain has TRBV19 and TRBJ2-7; TRBD1 agrees at 7 bases. Germline trimming cut 6 bases from V and 0 bases from J; bases unmatched to any gene: 5. CDR3 length: 14 residues. The germline V gene encodes CDR1 LNHDA and CDR2 SQIVND (reference sequence). CDR3 bases: TGTGCCAGTAGCCCGACAGGGAGCTCCTACGAGCAGTACTTC. Protein product: CASSPTGSSYEQYF. Together with reference TRBV19 and TRBJ2-7, the CDR3 gives the full variable domain: DGGITQSPKYLFRKEGQNVTLSCEQNLNHDAMYWYRQDPGQGLRLIYYSQIVNDFQKGDIAEGYSVSREKKESFPLTVTSAQKNPTAFYLCASSPTGSSYEQYFGPGTRLTVT.

V gene TRBV19 combines with J gene TRBJ2-5; 8 bases agree with TRBD2. V shed 7 bases and J 5 bases; nucleotides not matched to a gene: 9. CDR3 length: 14 amino acids. The germline CDR1 and CDR2 sequences are LNHDA and SQIVND (reference sequence). The CDR3 DNA is TGTGCCAGTACCCCGGGAGGGAATGGGGAGACCCAGTACTTC. It encodes CASTPGGNGETQYF.

The J gene is TRBJ2-4, the V gene TRBV9; a weak D match, TRBD2 (7 bases). The germline V gene has CDR1 SGDLS and CDR2 YYNGEE. Trimming removed 0 bases from V and 9 bases from J, with 13 bases in between. The CDR3 loop spans 14 amino acids. CDR3 in DNA: TGTGCCAGCAGCGTAGACAGGGAGGGACCCATTCAGTACTTC. Its protein is CASSVDREGPIQYF.

The V call is TRBV5-5, the J call TRBJ2-7; 8 positions agree with TRBD1. CDR1 is SGHKS, CDR2 YYEKEE, per germline (reference sequence). The CDR3 is made up of 13 amino acids. The J segment lost 4 bases and the V segment lost 4 bases, leaving 4 bases of the junction unmatched. The CDR3 region is CASSKTGGYEQYF. DNA of the CDR3: TGTGCCAGCAGCAAAACAGGGGGTTACGAGCAGTACTTC.

The V gene is TRBV5-6, the J gene TRBJ1-3, with no clear D. The CDR3 is made up of 15 amino acids. Trimming took 5 bases from V and 0 from J, leaving 12 bases between them. Germline values: CDR1 SGHDT, CDR2 YYEEEE. The CDR3 sequence: CASRNGPSSGNTIYF. As DNA, the CDR3 is TGTGCCAGCAGGAATGGGCCGAGCTCTGGAAACACCATATATTTT.

The table lists this clone with a count of one. This rearrangement joins TRBV18 to TRBJ2-3, with D possibly matching TRBD2 (5 bases). Germline lookup yields CDR1 KGHSH and CDR2 LQKENI. There are 13 residues in the CDR3. Trimming took 8 bases from V and 4 from J, leaving 13 bases between them. The CDR3 region is CASPGLTSDTQYF. In DNA, the CDR3 is TGTGCCAGCCCAGGACTCACTTCAGATACGCAGTATTTT.

This clone has only one observation. The chain has TRBV28 and TRBJ1-3; tentatively, D is TRBD1 (6 bases). CDR3 size: 17 residues. V lost 3 bases and J 0 bases, leaving 15 bases between the germline ends. Germline CDR1 MDHEN, CDR2 SYDVKM. The chain's CDR3 is CASSFHRDTFSGNTIYF. Here the CDR3 DNA reads TGTGCCAGCAGTTTCCACCGGGACACTTTCTCTGGAAACACCATATATTTT.

A single count supports this clone. The chain is built from TRBV19 and TRBJ2-1, with 11 bases aligning to TRBD2. J gave up 0 bases and V 6 bases, and 4 bases lay outside the gene matches. Germline V gene sequence: CDR1 LNHDA, CDR2 SQIVND (reference sequence). This CDR3 is 16 amino acids long. The CDR3 sequence: CASRDTSGGSYNEQFF. The CDR3 DNA follows: TGTGCCAGTAGAGACACTAGCGGGGGCTCCTACAATGAGCAGTTCTTC.

This chain connects TRBV10-3 to TRBJ2-6, with TRBD1 identical over 8 bases. The CDR3 runs 16 residues. The V gene's germline CDR1 is ENHRY and CDR2 SYGVKD. With 5 bases clipped from V and 2 bases from J, the junction kept 5 bases outside the gene matches. In nucleotides, the CDR3 is TGTGCCATCAGTCAATCAGGGGGCGCTGGGGCCAACGTCCTGACTTTC. Protein product: CAISQSGGAGANVLTF.

The genes are TRBV9 and TRBJ1-1, with 7 bases matching TRBD1. CDR3 length: 13 amino acids. Germline trimming cut 6 bases from V and 11 bases from J; bases unmatched to any gene: 13. Per germline, CDR1 SGDLS and CDR2 YYNGEE. The CDR3 sequence: CASTVGGEGRAFF. CDR3 bases: TGTGCCAGCACAGTAGGGGGCGAGGGGAGGGCTTTCTTT.

This clone has only one observation. The identical CDR3 is also encoded by other nucleotide sequences in the sample. The chain links TRBV11-2 to TRBJ1-3, with D possibly being TRBD1 (6 bases). The CDR3 runs 17 residues. Germline loops: CDR1 SGHAT, CDR2 FQNNGV. V lost 5 bases and J lost 2, with 19 bases in between. This CDR3 reads CASSPLQGSAAGNTIYF. The CDR3 bases are TGTGCCAGCAGCCCATTACAGGGATCAGCTGCTGGAAACACCATATATTTT. Looking up the rest from reference TRBV11-2 and TRBJ1-3 gives the full variable domain: EAGVAQSPRYKIIEKRQSVAFWCNPISGHATLYWYQQILGQGPKLLIQFQNNGVVDDSQLPKDRFSAERLKGVDSTLKIQPAKLEDSAVYLCASSPLQGSAAGNTIYFGEGSWLTVV.

The chain links TRBV25-1 to TRBJ1-1; D not certain. V lost 4 bases, J lost 4 bases, and 13 bases lay in between. The CDR3 is 14 residues long. The germline V gene has CDR1 MGHDK and CDR2 SYGVNS. The CDR3 sequence: CASSGTGRVTEAFF. CDR3 nucleotides: TGTGCCAGCAGTGGGACGGGGAGGGTCACTGAAGCTTTCTTT.

The V gene is TRBV6-2 or TRBV6-3, the J gene TRBJ1-1; a possible D gene is TRBD1 (5 bases). The V and J ends lost 0 bases and 6 bases respectively, with 11 bases between them. The CDR3 covers 14 residues. The germline V gene encodes CDR1 MNHEY and CDR2 SVGEGT. The CDR3 DNA reads as TGTGCCAGCAGTTACTCGCTTACGACAGCTGAAGCTTTCTTT. Protein product: CASSYSLTTAEAFF.

A single count supports this clone. The chain uses TRBV19 and TRBJ1-4; D unresolved. V lost 2 bases and J 5 bases, leaving 9 bases between the germline ends. CDR1 is LNHDA and CDR2 is SQIVND in the germline V gene (reference sequence). This CDR3 is built from 14 residues. CDR3 DNA: TGTGCCAGTAGTATACAGCTAGAAAATGAAAAACTGTTTTTT. Amino acid sequence: CASSIQLENEKLFF.